This T cell receptor beta chain was documented in a study of T cell responses to AZD1222 COVID-19 vaccine. Overall study findings and caveats: Sampled repertoires all dated from after the peak T cell response.

This clone showed up just a few times. Its matching antigen is unknown. The trim removed 3 bases at V and 0 bases at J, leaving 9 bases unmatched. Germline loops: CDR1 MDHEN, CDR2 SYDVKM. The CDR3 consists of 18 residues. Assay: immunoSEQ multiplex PCR; the TCRdb copy retains only in-frame clones and omits some. In the table there are approximately 60,000 clones, 65% to 80% of which are singletons. The rearrangement links TRBV28 to TRBJ2-3; 10 nucleotides match TRBD2. The sequencing used peripheral blood, collected on day 0 of AZD1222 vaccination. This TCR was sampled from an adult in good health. The CDR3 reads CASSFFLAGATSTDTQYF. CDR3 DNA: TGTGCCAGCAGTTTCTTCCTAGCGGGGGCAACTAGCACAGATACGCAGTATTTT.